The 27 T cell receptor beta chains below come from one sample, sequenced in a study of neurological immune-mediated disorders. From the 5' RACE reads, TCRdb called clonotypes with MiXCR, one entry per CDR3 protein. The sample includes tens of thousands of distinct CDR3 sequences, under 5.5% of them seen just once. The specimen was PBMCs. Source of these receptors: a woman aged 45 to 65 with multiple sclerosis.

Details on this clonotype: This sequence may be a read error, since a much larger clone differs from it by one base. The V gene is TRBV6-6, the J gene TRBJ2-3, with TRBD2 as a possible D gene (6 bases). The CDR3 is 12 amino acids. The V and J ends lost 10 bases and 6 bases respectively, with 14 bases between them. Germline V CDR1 and CDR2: MNHNY, SVGAGI (reference sequence). The CDR3 coding sequence is TGTGCCACCACCCTTGGGAGGGATACGCAGTATTTT. As protein: CATTLGRDTQYF.

This clonotype has ten or more counts. The rearrangement joins TRBV11-2 to TRBJ2-1, with unresolved D. V was clipped by 0 bases and J by 8 bases, with 11 bases between them. The V gene's germline CDR1 is SGHAT and CDR2 FQNNGV. The CDR3 loop spans 14 amino acids. CDR3 region: CASSLDRGLDEQFF. The CDR3 coding sequence is TGTGCCAGCAGCTTAGATCGCGGTCTCGATGAGCAGTTCTTC.

This clonotype was observed many times. The chain is built from TRBV5-1 and TRBJ1-2; D is unclear. Trimming stripped 0 bases from V and 7 bases from J, with 13 bases between. The CDR3 has 14 residues. Germline assignment: CDR1 SGHRS and CDR2 YFSETQ. Here the CDR3 DNA reads TGCGCCAGCAGCTTGGAAACCGGCGTCAGTGGCTACACCTTC. Protein product: CASSLETGVSGYTF.

Worth noting for this clonotype: The final CDR3 position lacks the conserved phenylalanine or tryptophan, pointing to a likely read error. V gene TRBV7-7 combines with J gene TRBJ1-1; possibly TRBD1 for D (5 bases). CDR1 and CDR2 from the germline V gene are SSHAT and FNYEAQ (reference sequence). The CDR3 sequence is 13 residues long. CDR3 sequence (DNA): TGTGCTAGCAGCTTAGACAGGAACACTGAAGCTTTCTTA. Protein: CASSLDRNTEAFL.

This clonotype occurred many times. The chain couples TRBV29-1 to TRBJ2-7; D uncertain. This CDR3 is built from 13 residues. Trimming removed 4 bases from V and 5 bases from J, with 15 bases in between. Germline V gives CDR1 SQVTM, CDR2 ANQGSEA. This CDR3 reads CSVGVTQPDEQYF. CDR3 DNA: TGCAGCGTTGGGGTAACCCAACCCGACGAGCAGTACTTC.

This clonotype was observed once. With a much larger clone just one base away, this may be a read error. The missing conserved phenylalanine or tryptophan at the end of this CDR3 makes a read error likely. The chain combines TRBV5-5 with TRBJ1-4; possibly TRBD1 for D (5 bases). Germline assignment: CDR1 SGHKS and CDR2 YYEKEE (reference sequence). The V gene lost 2 bases and the J gene lost 8 bases, with 13 bases spanning the gap. CDR3 size: 14 residues. The CDR3 nucleotides read TGTGCCAGCAGCTTTATGGGAGGGGAGGAAAAACTGTTTATT. Protein product: CASSFMGGEEKLFI.

This clonotype was picked up many times. CDR3 nucleotides: TGTGCCAGCAGCTCCCAGAGGTACCAAGAGACCCAGTACTTC. Its protein is CASSSQRYQETQYF. The V and J genes are TRBV7-9 and TRBJ2-5; D ambiguous. This CDR3 region has 14 residues. The germline V and J ends were trimmed by 4 bases and 0 bases, with 9 bases remaining between them. CDR1 and CDR2 from the germline V gene are SEHNR and FQNEAQ (reference sequence).

This clonotype was seen ten or more times. CDR3 sequence: CASSLGPAGQETQYF. The CDR3 DNA reads TGCGCCAGCAGCTTGGGCCCCGCAGGGCAAGAGACCCAGTACTTC. The chain links TRBV5-1 to TRBJ2-5, with D maybe TRBD1 (5 bases). V dropped 0 bases and J dropped 2 bases, with 11 bases sitting between them. There are 15 residues in the CDR3. The V gene's germline CDR1 is SGHRS and CDR2 YFSETQ.

This clonotype was counted many times. The CDR3 sequence: CASSHYLTLSQETQYF. CDR3 DNA: TGCGCCAGCAGCCATTATCTGACACTTAGCCAAGAGACCCAGTACTTC. The genes are TRBV5-1 and TRBJ2-5, with unresolved D. The germline V and J ends were trimmed by 4 bases and 1 base, with 17 bases remaining between them. The CDR3 consists of 16 residues. In germline, CDR1 is SGHRS, CDR2 YFSETQ.

This clonotype was recorded many times. V gene TRBV7-9 combines with J gene TRBJ2-4; 9 positions agree with TRBD1. This CDR3 comprises 17 residues. The ends lost 5 bases at V and 4 bases at J; junction bases unmatched: 12. In germline, CDR1 is SEHNR, CDR2 FQNEAQ (reference sequence). The CDR3 DNA follows: TGTGCCAGCAGCCCGAGTGACAGGGGGATAGGGAAAAACATTCAGTACTTC. Translated: CASSPSDRGIGKNIQYF.

This clonotype was found many times. V gene TRBV27 combines with J gene TRBJ2-6, with D perhaps given as TRBD1 or TRBD2 (6 bases each). The V gene lost 8 bases and the J gene lost 0 bases, with 17 bases spanning the gap. CDR3 length: 17 amino acids. Germline V lookup: CDR1 MNHEY, CDR2 SMNVEV (reference sequence). CDR3 region: CASGEWGAISGANVLTF. CDR3 nucleotides: TGTGCCAGCGGAGAATGGGGGGCAATCTCTGGGGCCAACGTCCTGACTTTC.

This clonotype has a single count. The gene calls are TRBV7-6 and TRBJ2-5, with TRBD1 matching 7 bases. Germline trimming cut 7 bases from V and 1 base from J; bases unmatched to any gene: 6. The CDR3 is 14 residues long. CDR1 is SGHVS and CDR2 is FNYEAQ in the germline V gene. The CDR3 is CASTRTGTQETQYF. CDR3 bases: TGTGCCAGCACCCGGACAGGAACCCAAGAGACCCAGTACTTC. The whole variable domain, filled in from reference TRBV7-6 and TRBJ2-5, reads GAGVSQSPRYKVTKRGQDVALRCDPISGHVSLYWYRQALGQGPEFLTYFNYEAQQDKSGLPNDRFSAERPEGSISTLTIQRTEQRDSAMYRCASTRTGTQETQYFGPGTRLLVL.

This clonotype was counted at least ten times. J is TRBJ1-1 and V is TRBV7-9; no reliable D call. Germline CDR1 is SEHNR and CDR2 is FQNEAQ (reference sequence). Trimming cost V 6 bases and J 1 base, with 9 bases left between them. The CDR3 consists of 13 residues. The CDR3 DNA sequence: TGTGCCAGCAGTCAGACCTCGAACACTGAAGCTTTCTTT. This sequence encodes CASSQTSNTEAFF.

As to this clonotype: A much larger clone sits a single nucleotide away, making a read error possible. This is likely a read error, given that the CDR3 carries no conserved phenylalanine or tryptophan at its end. The chain joins TRBV12-3 or TRBV12-4 to TRBJ2-1, with D possibly being TRBD2 (6 bases). The CDR3 contains 12 residues. The germline V and J ends were trimmed by 4 bases and 9 bases, with 10 bases remaining between them. CDR3 amino acids: CASSSGSGEQFY. CDR3 DNA: TGTGCCAGCAGTTCTGGTAGCGGTGAGCAGTTCTAC.

V is TRBV7-6 and J is TRBJ2-1; 8 positions agree with TRBD2. This CDR3 is built from 15 residues. From germline, CDR1 is SGHVS and CDR2 FNYEAQ. J was trimmed by 5 bases and V by 1 base; bases with no gene match: 4. The CDR3, as DNA: TGTGCCAGCAGCTTAGAGCGGGGGATAAACAATGAGCAGTTCTTC. Translating gives CASSLERGINNEQFF.

This clonotype was counted ten times or more. The CDR3 region has the DNA TGTGCCAGCAGTTTCGTGACCGCGAATGAGCAGTTCTTC. Protein: CASSFVTANEQFF. The J gene is TRBJ2-1, the V gene TRBV28; D gene unclear. The germline V and J ends were trimmed by 3 bases and 7 bases, with 10 bases remaining between them. The CDR3 is 13 amino acids. Germline loops: CDR1 MDHEN, CDR2 SYDVKM.

This clonotype was counted many times. This rearrangement joins TRBV9 to TRBJ2-3, with 10 bases identical to TRBD2. V lost 0 bases to trimming and J lost 6 bases; unmatched junction nucleotides: 10. The CDR3 is 17 amino acids. CDR1 SGDLS and CDR2 YYNGEE come from the germline V gene. The CDR3 protein is CASSVARAGGTDDTQYF. In DNA form, the CDR3 reads TGTGCCAGCAGCGTAGCTCGAGCGGGGGGGACAGACGATACGCAGTATTTT.

This clonotype has at least ten counts. This chain connects TRBV12-3 or TRBV12-4 to TRBJ1-6; no reliable D call. This CDR3 region has 13 residues. Trimming left V 5 bases short and J 9 bases short, with 11 bases between. The CDR3 sequence: CASSDGPFSPLHF. The CDR3 DNA reads as TGTGCCAGCAGTGACGGGCCCTTTTCACCCCTCCACTTT.

This clonotype occurred many times. The CDR3 DNA reads as TGTGCCACCTCGACAGGTTGGTCAGATACGCAGTATTTT. It codes for CATSTGWSDTQYF. The chain joins TRBV12-3 or TRBV12-4 to TRBJ2-3; a weak D match, TRBD1 (6 bases). V lost 10 bases and J lost 4, with 15 bases in between. The length of the CDR3 is 13 residues.

This clonotype was seen only a few times. The J gene is TRBJ1-1, the V gene TRBV7-3; possible D gene TRBD1, 6 bases. The CDR3 is made up of 16 amino acids. Germline V gene lookup returns CDR1 SGHTA and CDR2 FQGTGA. Trimming removed 1 base from V and 3 bases from J, with 15 bases in between. CDR3 nucleotides: TGTGCCAGCAGCTTAAGACCCCCGGGGGCGGACACTGAAGCTTTCTTT. Translated: CASSLRPPGADTEAFF.

This clonotype was found many times. The J gene is TRBJ2-3, the V gene TRBV24-1; TRBD1 matches at 9 bases. Germline V lookup: CDR1 KGHDR, CDR2 SFDVKD. This CDR3 comprises 16 residues. J gave up 2 bases and V 5 bases, and 7 bases lay outside the gene matches. The CDR3 reads CATSGSTGGNTDTQYF. CDR3 sequence (DNA): TGTGCCACCAGTGGCTCCACAGGGGGCAACACAGATACGCAGTATTTT.

This clonotype has ten or more counts. The V and J genes are TRBV2 and TRBJ1-5; D not resolved. The CDR3 extends over 16 amino acids. Trimming pared 2 bases from V and 2 bases from J, leaving 13 bases between. Germline-derived CDR1 and CDR2 are SNHLY and FYNNEI. This CDR3 reads CASSELAAGGNQPQHF. The DNA of the CDR3 is TGTGCCAGCAGTGAATTGGCCGCCGGAGGCAATCAGCCCCAGCATTTT.

This clonotype appeared many times. This chain uses TRBV6-5 with TRBJ1-3; D is perhaps TRBD1 (5 bases). This CDR3 comprises 16 residues. V dropped 7 bases and J dropped 2 bases, with 18 bases sitting between them. CDR1 is MNHEY, CDR2 SVGAGI, per germline. The CDR3 nucleotides read TGTGCCAGCACCCGTAAGGCAGGGTGGACTGGAAACACCATATATTTT. Protein sequence: CASTRKAGWTGNTIYF.

This clonotype was picked up many times. The V call is TRBV20-1, the J call TRBJ2-7; 10 nucleotides agree with TRBD2. Germline V gives CDR1 DFQATT, CDR2 SNEGSKA (reference sequence). The CDR3 is 14 residues long. With V trimmed by 6 bases and J by 4 bases, 9 bases remained unmatched. CDR3 coding DNA: TGCAGTGCCAGGAAGCTAGCGGGGGATTACGAGCAGTACTTC. The encoded protein is CSARKLAGDYEQYF.

The rearrangement uses TRBV10-3 and TRBJ2-7; possible D gene TRBD2, 6 bases. Between the trimmed V and J ends, which lost 5 bases and 2 bases, there was a span of 13 bases. The CDR3 is 14 amino acids. In germline, CDR1 is ENHRY, CDR2 SYGVKD. CDR3 DNA sequence: TGTGCCATCAGTTTCGATCGGACTACCTACGAGCAGTACTTC. This gives the protein CAISFDRTTYEQYF.

This clonotype was recorded many times. The rearrangement links TRBV3-1 to TRBJ2-2; 7 bases are shared with TRBD2. V lost 6 bases, J lost 0 bases, and 10 bases stayed unmatched. Germline CDR1 LGHDT, CDR2 YNNKEL (reference sequence). The CDR3 covers 17 residues. DNA for the CDR3: TGTGCCAGCAGGAGCGGGGAAACGTACGCGAACACCGGGGAGCTGTTTTTT. As protein: CASRSGETYANTGELFF.

In this sample, this clonotype turned up many times. V and J are TRBV20-1 and TRBJ2-1; TRBD1 matches 7 bases. The germline V gene has CDR1 DFQATT and CDR2 SNEGSKA (reference sequence). J was trimmed by 4 bases and V by 3 bases; bases with no gene match: 3. The CDR3 consists of 13 residues. The CDR3: CSARADRYNEQFF. Here the CDR3 DNA reads TGCAGTGCTAGGGCGGACAGGTACAATGAGCAGTTCTTC.